This T cell receptor beta chain comes out of a study of cytomegalovirus exposure and HLA in healthy donors. This CDR3 is 15 amino acids long. V lost 5 bases to trimming and J lost 0 bases; unmatched junction nucleotides: 5. CDR1 and CDR2 from the germline V gene are SGHAT and FQNNGV. Healthy individuals who donated bone marrow served as the donors. The study ran its PCR with 60 Vbeta and 13 Jbeta primers. Assay: immunoSEQ multiplex PCR; the TCRdb copy retains only in-frame clones and omits some. Of 110,000 to 150,000 clones listed, 70% are singletons. Whole-study findings and limits: Reported performance of the classifier showed diagnosis of cytomegalovirus status with high specificity and sensitivity.

A remark on this clone: Its antigen remains unknown.

The V call is TRBV11-2, the J call TRBJ2-3; 7 bases agree with TRBD2. The receptor's source is a woman aged 60 to 75 in good health and CMV-seropositive. Sequences were obtained from PBMCs. In DNA, the CDR3 is TGTGCCAGCAGCCCCGTGGGAGGGAGCACAGATACGCAGTATTTT. Translation: CASSPVGGSTDTQYF.